The clone carrying this TCR beta chain was counted a few times. Its specificity is unknown. All the people who gave samples were healthy bone marrow donors. The sample comes from a study of cytomegalovirus exposure and HLA in healthy donors. Across the study: Sequencing of about 179 million T cells in an earlier analysis found roughly 120 million unique TCR beta sequences. General observations from the study: In a later analysis, across HLA loci, associated TCR counts were highest for DRB1, lowest for HLA-C. Common viral pathogens were later found to be apparently linked to several of the most significant clusters.

Both 60 Vbeta primers and 13 Jbeta primers went into the PCR. Using immunoSEQ multiplex PCR, the repertoire was profiled, and TCRdb retains in-frame clones only, with some absent. The sample carries 75,000 or so clones, about 66% recorded once. Sequenced input: PBMCs. This clonotype was sampled from a man in his forties in good health and CMV-seropositive.

This CDR3 reads CASGTDMNTEAFF. For the CDR3, the DNA is TGTGCCAGCGGTACGGACATGAACACTGAAGCTTTCTTT. This sequence joins TRBV6-1 and TRBJ1-1; a weak D match, TRBD1 (5 bases). The CDR3 covers 13 residues. Germline CDR1 reads MNHNS; CDR2 reads SASEGT. V lost 8 bases to trimming and J lost 0 bases, with 10 bases between them.